This TCR beta chain was recorded in a study of glioma-infiltrating T cells after dendritic cell vaccination. Germline V gene lookup returns CDR1 SGHRS and CDR2 YFSETQ. Deletions cut 2 bases from V and 5 bases from J, with 4 bases between. The CDR3 spans 12 residues. The data were produced by immunoSEQ multiplex PCR, yet TCRdb's version contains in-frame clones alone and is incomplete. The sample has fewer than 85,000 clones, approximately 90% seen once. Turning to this clone: Other DNA sequences in this specimen translate into the identical CDR3.

Sequences were derived from blood, sampled before dendritic cell vaccination. The gene calls are TRBV5-1 and TRBJ2-2, with no clear D. This TCR came from a human donor with glioblastoma. CDR3 loop: CASSLETGELFF. The CDR3 DNA reads TGCGCCAGCAGCTTAGAGACCGGGGAGCTGTTTTTT.